A single TCR beta chain is shown here with its context. Using immunoSEQ multiplex PCR, the repertoire was profiled, and TCRdb retains in-frame clones only, with some absent. The sample comprises about 380,000 clones, 88% of which are singletons, and 0.9% to 1.5% rests with the top ten. This sample is drawn from a study of blood T cell repertoires in COVID-19. Study information: PBMCs, B-cell-depleted T cells, or T cells provided the cDNA or gDNA that made up the material.

V lost 4 bases and J lost 0, with 7 bases in between. The germline V gene has CDR1 SGHKS and CDR2 YYEKEE (reference sequence). The CDR3 length is 13 residues. Cohort placement rested on clinical history that participants reported themselves. Donors in Cohort 3 counted as recovered after two negative PCRs, clearance, or symptom resolution. This receptor was obtained from a woman younger than 30 who had recovered from COVID-19. This chain connects TRBV5-5 to TRBJ1-1; unclear D gene. The sequencing sample was made of PBMCs or T cells enriched from blood (not recorded which). The CDR3 sequence is CASSGLLNTEAFF. For the CDR3, the DNA is TGTGCCAGCAGCGGCCTCTTGAACACTGAAGCTTTCTTT.